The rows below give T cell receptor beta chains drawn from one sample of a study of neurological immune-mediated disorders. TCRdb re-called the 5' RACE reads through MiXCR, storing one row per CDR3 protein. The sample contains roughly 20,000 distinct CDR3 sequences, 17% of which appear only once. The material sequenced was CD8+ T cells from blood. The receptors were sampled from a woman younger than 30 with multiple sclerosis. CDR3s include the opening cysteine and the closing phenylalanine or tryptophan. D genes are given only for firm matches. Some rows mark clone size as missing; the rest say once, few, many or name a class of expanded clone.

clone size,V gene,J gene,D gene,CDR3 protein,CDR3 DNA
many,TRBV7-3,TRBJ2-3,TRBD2,CASSSSGGAGDTQYF,TGTGCCAGCAGCTCAAGCGGGGGGGCGGGAGATACGCAGTATTTT
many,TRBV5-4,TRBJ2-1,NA,CASSLDPSYNEQFF,TGTGCCAGCAGCCTAGACCCCTCCTACAATGAGCAGTTCTTC
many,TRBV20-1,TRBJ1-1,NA,CSASRSVEAEAFF,TGCAGTGCTAGCCGTAGCGTGGAGGCTGAAGCTTTCTTT
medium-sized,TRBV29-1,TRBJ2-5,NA,CSVEGPLGYRETQYF,TGCAGCGTTGAAGGCCCCCTAGGGTACCGAGAGACCCAGTACTTC
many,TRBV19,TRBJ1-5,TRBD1,CATRDSTYQPQHF,TGTGCCACCCGGGACAGCACGTATCAGCCCCAGCATTTT
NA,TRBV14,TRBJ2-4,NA,CASSKEGNIQYF,TGTGCCAGCAGCAAAGAGGGAAACATTCAGTACTTC
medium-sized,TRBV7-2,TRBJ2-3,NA,CASSLVSRDTDTQYF,TGTGCCAGCAGCTTAGTCTCCAGGGACACAGATACGCAGTATTTT
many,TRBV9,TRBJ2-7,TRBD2,CASSVAGGEGYEQYF,TGTGCCAGCAGCGTAGCGGGGGGTGAGGGTTACGAGCAGTACTTC
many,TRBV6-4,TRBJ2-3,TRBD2,CASSRTSGSSDTQYF,TGTGCCAGCAGTAGGACTAGCGGGAGTTCCGATACGCAGTATTTT
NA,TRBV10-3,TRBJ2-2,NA,CAISFPDRGRTTYTGELFF,TGTGCCATCAGTTTCCCCGACCGAGGACGGACTACTTACACCGGGGAGCTGTTTTTT
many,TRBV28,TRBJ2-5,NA,CASSLPSDREYQETQYF,TGTGCCAGCAGTTTACCCTCTGACAGAGAATACCAAGAGACCCAGTACTTC
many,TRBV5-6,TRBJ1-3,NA,CASSLSGEWGNTIYF,TGTGCCAGCAGCTTATCTGGAGAATGGGGAAACACCATATATTTT
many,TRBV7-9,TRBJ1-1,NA,CASSPSMNTEAFF,TGTGCCAGCAGCCCTTCCATGAACACTGAAGCTTTCTTT
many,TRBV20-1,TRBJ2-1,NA,CSARSTGQRPSGEQFF,TGCAGTGCTAGATCCACCGGGCAAAGGCCGTCCGGTGAGCAGTTCTTC